Detailed here is one T cell receptor beta chain. The antigen is unknown. The CDR3 is made up of 16 amino acids. The V end lost 1 base, the J end lost 2 bases, and 11 bases lay between the germline ends. The V gene's germline CDR1 is SGHTA and CDR2 FQGNSA. These data come from a study of T cell responses to AZD1222 COVID-19 vaccine. General study results and limits: After two AZD1222 doses, spike-specific TCR breadth and depth rose versus day 0. Sampling captured repertoires only after the peak T cell response. Clonal diversity may have been underestimated in mostly white British donors. Baseline seropositivity characterized only six AZD1222 recipients.

This table comes from immunoSEQ multiplex PCR, and its TCRdb copy is limited to in-frame clones, with some not included. The sample lists approximately 74,000 clones; around 86% were seen once. V usage is TRBV7-2 and J usage is TRBJ2-2; D unresolved. Specimen: peripheral blood, collected on day 0 of AZD1222 vaccination. The sequence came from an adult in good health. DNA for the CDR3: TGTGCCAGCAGCTTAGTATCCAGAGCTAACACCGGGGAGCTGTTTTTT. It encodes CASSLVSRANTGELFF.